The 18 T cell receptor beta chains below come from one sample, sequenced in a study of T cell responses to AZD1222 COVID-19 vaccine. Profiling relied on immunoSEQ multiplex PCR, and the TCRdb table lists in-frame clones only, not all of them. The sample holds around 120,000 clones, 88% seen once. The sequencing here drew on peripheral blood, taken on day 0 of MenACWY control vaccination. The receptors originated from an adult in good health.

This clone was found once. The chain couples TRBV7-8 to TRBJ2-4; 15 positions agree with TRBD2. The CDR3 contains 18 residues. Per the germline V gene, CDR1 is SGHVS and CDR2 is FQNEAQ. J gave up 0 bases and V 4 bases, and 4 bases lay outside the gene matches. As DNA, the CDR3 is TGTGCCAGCAGCTCAGGACTAGCGGGAGGGAAAGCCAAAAACATTCAGTACTTC. This gives the protein CASSSGLAGGKAKNIQYF.

The chain recombines TRBV28 with TRBJ1-5; no definite D call. With 7 bases removed from V and 0 bases from J, the gap between germline ends came to 10 bases. In germline, CDR1 is MDHEN, CDR2 SYDVKM. The CDR3 runs to 14 residues. The CDR3 DNA reads as TGTGCCAGCATCTTCGACGGTAGCAATCAGCCCCAGCATTTT. This translates into CASIFDGSNQPQHF.

V is TRBV6-5 and J is TRBJ1-3; TRBD1 matches at 9 bases. The CDR3 runs to 15 residues. Germline trimming cut 6 bases from V and 4 bases from J; bases unmatched to any gene: 7. The germline CDR1 and CDR2 sequences are MNHEY and SVGAGI. The CDR3 sequence: CASSVTGTGGNTIYF. In nucleotides, the CDR3 is TGTGCCAGCAGCGTAACCGGGACAGGGGGAAACACCATATATTTT.

The chain employs TRBV7-9 and TRBJ1-1, with D uncertain. This CDR3 is built from 13 residues. Germline CDR1 reads SEHNR; CDR2 reads FQNEAQ (reference sequence). Deletions cut 11 bases from V and 0 bases from J, with 13 bases between. The CDR3 reads CAGATGLNTEAFF. For the CDR3, the DNA is TGTGCCGGCGCTACGGGATTGAACACTGAAGCTTTCTTT.

The chain carries TRBV27 and TRBJ1-6, with 11 nucleotides matching TRBD1. The V and J ends lost 8 bases and 5 bases, in that order; junction bases with no gene match: 11. The CDR3 runs to 17 residues. Germline CDR1 MNHEY, CDR2 SMNVEV (reference sequence). CDR3 in DNA: TGTGCCAGCCTCCCAGCCGGGACAGGGGGGAATAATTCACCCCTCCACTTT. Protein: CASLPAGTGGNNSPLHF.

The chain uses TRBV7-9 and TRBJ1-4; maybe TRBD1 (6 bases). The CDR3 is made up of 14 amino acids. In germline, CDR1 is SEHNR, CDR2 FQNEAQ (reference sequence). V lost 6 bases and J lost 8, with 16 bases in between. In DNA, the CDR3 is TGTGCCAGCAGATCCACGGGGGCGGGAGAAAAACTGTTTTTT. Its protein product is CASRSTGAGEKLFF.

The chain couples TRBV28 to TRBJ1-6; 8 bases match TRBD1. This CDR3 has 14 amino acids. Germline V gives CDR1 MDHEN, CDR2 SYDVKM. The V and J ends lost 6 bases and 10 bases, in that order; junction bases with no gene match: 8. CDR3 residues: CASRAAGGGSPLHF. The CDR3 DNA reads TGTGCCAGCAGAGCCGCAGGGGGCGGGTCACCCCTCCACTTT.

V and J are TRBV20-1 and TRBJ1-2, with D possibly being TRBD1 (5 bases). Trimming took 5 bases from V and 7 from J, leaving 11 bases between them. The germline gives CDR1 DFQATT, CDR2 SNEGSKA (reference sequence). CDR3 length equals 11 residues. The chain's CDR3 is CSASGLLGYTF. The DNA for the CDR3 is TGCAGTGCTTCGGGACTCCTTGGCTACACCTTC.

V and J are TRBV5-6 and TRBJ1-6, with D hard to call. The CDR3 spans 16 residues. Between the trimmed V and J ends, which lost 1 base and 4 bases, there was a span of 12 bases. The germline V gene has CDR1 SGHDT and CDR2 YYEEEE. CDR3 sequence reads: CASSLYGTEYNSPLHF. The CDR3, as DNA: TGTGCCAGCAGCTTGTATGGCACCGAGTATAATTCACCCCTCCACTTT.

This clone was recorded once. The genes are TRBV29-1 and TRBJ1-1; D not resolved. The CDR3 contains 14 residues. V was shortened by 4 bases and J by 5 bases, with 17 bases between the two germline ends. Germline CDR1 reads SQVTM; CDR2 reads ANQGSEA. The chain's CDR3 is CSVVFEGPRTEAFF. In nucleotides, the CDR3 is TGCAGCGTTGTTTTCGAGGGCCCGAGAACTGAAGCTTTCTTT.

This clone appeared a few times. V is TRBV24-1 and J is TRBJ2-2; 7 nucleotides agree with TRBD1. The CDR3 is 15 amino acids. Losses at the gene ends were 1 base for V and 3 bases for J; bases not matched to a gene: 1. CDR1 is KGHDR, CDR2 SFDVKD, per germline. CDR3 nucleotides: TGTGCCACCAGTGATTTAGGGGGCGACACCGGGGAGCTGTTTTTT. The encoded protein is CATSDLGGDTGELFF.

The rearrangement uses TRBV5-1 and TRBJ1-1, with D uncertain. Germline CDR1 reads SGHRS; CDR2 reads YFSETQ. V dropped 4 bases and J dropped 1 base, with 8 bases sitting between them. The CDR3 runs 13 residues. This CDR3 is CASSVGGNTEAFF. The CDR3, as DNA: TGCGCCAGCAGCGTAGGTGGGAACACTGAAGCTTTCTTT.

This chain uses TRBV19 with TRBJ2-4; D may be TRBD1 (6 bases). V was cut by 6 bases and J by 1 base, with 13 bases left in between. The germline CDR1 and CDR2 sequences are LNHDA and SQIVND (reference sequence). The CDR3 totals 15 residues. The CDR3 DNA reads TGTGCCAGTAGAGCCCAGGGGAATGCCAAAAACATTCAGTACTTC. Its protein is CASRAQGNAKNIQYF. Complete variable domain (other parts from reference TRBV19 and TRBJ2-4): DGGITQSPKYLFRKEGQNVTLSCEQNLNHDAMYWYRQDPGQGLRLIYYSQIVNDFQKGDIAEGYSVSREKKESFPLTVTSAQKNPTAFYLCASRAQGNAKNIQYFGAGTRLSVL.

In nucleotides, the CDR3 is TGTGCCAGCAGCTCGCAGGGTACCCCCACAGATACGCAGTATTTT. Translating it yields CASSSQGTPTDTQYF. This chain joins TRBV7-3 and TRBJ2-3; weak D call: TRBD1 (5 bases). The CDR3 has 15 amino acids. Germline V gives CDR1 SGHTA, CDR2 FQGTGA. Trimming pared 4 bases from V and 2 bases from J, leaving 13 bases between.

The chain recombines TRBV10-1 with TRBJ1-2; no firm D call. Germline V gene lookup returns CDR1 WNHNN and CDR2 SYGVQD (reference sequence). CDR3 size: 14 residues. V was trimmed by 4 bases and J by 7 bases, leaving 16 bases between them. This CDR3 reads CASSATLTGSGYTF. The DNA of the CDR3 is TGCGCCAGCAGTGCGACTTTAACGGGATCTGGCTACACCTTC.

This clone was seen only once. The rearrangement uses TRBV5-4 and TRBJ2-7, with TRBD1 as a possible D gene (6 bases). CDR3 size: 13 residues. Deletions cut 4 bases from V and 2 bases from J, with 10 bases between. Germline CDR1 SGHNT, CDR2 YYREEE (reference sequence). The CDR3 coding sequence is TGTGCCAGCAGCATTCGGACAGCCTACGAGCAGTACTTC. Its translation: CASSIRTAYEQYF.

The chain's CDR3 is CASSTYRDPRREQFF. CDR3 coding DNA: TGTGCCAGCAGTACCTACCGGGACCCGCGCAGGGAGCAGTTCTTC. The V gene is TRBV7-9, the J gene TRBJ2-1; D possibly uses TRBD1 or TRBD2 (5 bases each). The V end was cut by 6 bases, the J end by 10 bases, with 22 bases between. Germline values: CDR1 SEHNR, CDR2 FQNEAQ (reference sequence). The CDR3 extends over 15 amino acids.

This chain joins TRBV30 and TRBJ1-2; perhaps TRBD1 as D (6 bases). The germline V and J ends were trimmed by 4 bases and 6 bases, with 24 bases remaining between them. Germline values: CDR1 GTSNPN, CDR2 SVGIG (reference sequence). The CDR3 spans 16 residues. In DNA form, the CDR3 reads TGTGCCTGGACCGTGAAGCTCCGGGGGCCTCGCAATGGCTACACCTTC. Its translation is CAWTVKLRGPRNGYTF.